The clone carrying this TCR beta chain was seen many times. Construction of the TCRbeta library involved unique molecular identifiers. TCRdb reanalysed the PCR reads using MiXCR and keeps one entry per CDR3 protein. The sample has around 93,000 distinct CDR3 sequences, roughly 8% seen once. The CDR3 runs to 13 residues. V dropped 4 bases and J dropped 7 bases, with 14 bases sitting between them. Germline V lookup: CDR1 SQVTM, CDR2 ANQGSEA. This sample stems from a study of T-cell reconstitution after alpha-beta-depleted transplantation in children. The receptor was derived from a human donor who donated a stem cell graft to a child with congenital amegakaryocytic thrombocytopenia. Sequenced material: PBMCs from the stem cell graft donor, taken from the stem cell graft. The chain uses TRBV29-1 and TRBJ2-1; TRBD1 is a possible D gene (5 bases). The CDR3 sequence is CSVGQINTNEQFF. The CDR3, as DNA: TGCAGCGTTGGACAGATAAATACTAATGAGCAGTTCTTC.